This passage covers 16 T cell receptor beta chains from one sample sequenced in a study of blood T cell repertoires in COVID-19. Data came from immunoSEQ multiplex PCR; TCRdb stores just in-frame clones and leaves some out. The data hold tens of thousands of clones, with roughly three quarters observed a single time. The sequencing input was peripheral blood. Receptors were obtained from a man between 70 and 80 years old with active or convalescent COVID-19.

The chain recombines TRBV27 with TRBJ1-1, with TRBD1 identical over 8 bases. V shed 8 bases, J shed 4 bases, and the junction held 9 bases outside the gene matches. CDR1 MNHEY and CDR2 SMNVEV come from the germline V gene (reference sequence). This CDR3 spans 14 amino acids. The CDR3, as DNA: TGTGCCAGCCATCCGGACAGGGAGGGCACTGAAGCTTTCTTT. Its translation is CASHPDREGTEAFF.

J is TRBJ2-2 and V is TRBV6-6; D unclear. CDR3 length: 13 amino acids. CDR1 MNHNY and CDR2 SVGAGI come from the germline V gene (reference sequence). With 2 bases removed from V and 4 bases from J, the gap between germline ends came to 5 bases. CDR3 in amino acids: CASSYPVTGELFF. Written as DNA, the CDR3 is TGTGCCAGCAGTTACCCAGTCACCGGGGAGCTGTTTTTT.

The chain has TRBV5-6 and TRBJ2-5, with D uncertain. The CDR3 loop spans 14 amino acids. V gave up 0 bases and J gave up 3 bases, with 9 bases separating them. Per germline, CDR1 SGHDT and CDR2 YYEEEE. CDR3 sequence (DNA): TGTGCCAGCAGCTTGGTGAGCTCCGAAGAGACCCAGTACTTC. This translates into CASSLVSSEETQYF.

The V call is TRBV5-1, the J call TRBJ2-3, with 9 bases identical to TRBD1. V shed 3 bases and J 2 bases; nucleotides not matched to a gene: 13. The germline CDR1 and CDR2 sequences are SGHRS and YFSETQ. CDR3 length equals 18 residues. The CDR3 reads CASSSSLTGTGNTDTQYF. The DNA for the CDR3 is TGCGCCAGCAGCTCTTCGCTAACCGGGACAGGGAACACAGATACGCAGTATTTT.

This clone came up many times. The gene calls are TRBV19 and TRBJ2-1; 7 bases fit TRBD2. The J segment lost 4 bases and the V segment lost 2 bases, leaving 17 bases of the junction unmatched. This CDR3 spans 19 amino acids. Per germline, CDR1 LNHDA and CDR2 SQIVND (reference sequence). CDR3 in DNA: TGTGCCAGTAGTATATTGAAGTCCCAGCGGGGCCGAGGATACAATGAGCAGTTCTTC. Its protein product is CASSILKSQRGRGYNEQFF.

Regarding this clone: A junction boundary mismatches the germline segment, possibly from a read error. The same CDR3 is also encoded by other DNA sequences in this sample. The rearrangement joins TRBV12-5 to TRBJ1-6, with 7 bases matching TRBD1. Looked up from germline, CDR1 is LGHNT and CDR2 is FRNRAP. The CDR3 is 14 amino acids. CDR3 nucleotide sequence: TGTGCTAGTGCCCCCGGACAGGTCTATTCACCTCTCCACTTT. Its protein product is CASAPGQVYSPLHF.

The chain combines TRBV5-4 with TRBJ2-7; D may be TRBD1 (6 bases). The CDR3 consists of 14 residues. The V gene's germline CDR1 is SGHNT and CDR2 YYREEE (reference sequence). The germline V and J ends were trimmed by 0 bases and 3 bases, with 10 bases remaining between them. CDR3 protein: CASSLDRARYEQYF. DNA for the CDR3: TGTGCCAGCAGCTTGGACAGGGCCCGCTACGAGCAGTACTTC.

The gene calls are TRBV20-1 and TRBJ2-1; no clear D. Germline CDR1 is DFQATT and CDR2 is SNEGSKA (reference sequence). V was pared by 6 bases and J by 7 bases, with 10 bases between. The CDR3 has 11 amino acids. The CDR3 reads CSAQKTNEQFF. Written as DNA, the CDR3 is TGCAGTGCCCAGAAAACAAATGAGCAGTTCTTC.

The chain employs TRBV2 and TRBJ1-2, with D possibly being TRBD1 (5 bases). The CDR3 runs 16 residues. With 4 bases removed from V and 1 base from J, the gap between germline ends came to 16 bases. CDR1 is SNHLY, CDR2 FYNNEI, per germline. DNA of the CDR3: TGTGCCAGCAGTGCTCAGTACGGGGGAATTAACTATGGCTACACCTTC. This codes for CASSAQYGGINYGYTF.

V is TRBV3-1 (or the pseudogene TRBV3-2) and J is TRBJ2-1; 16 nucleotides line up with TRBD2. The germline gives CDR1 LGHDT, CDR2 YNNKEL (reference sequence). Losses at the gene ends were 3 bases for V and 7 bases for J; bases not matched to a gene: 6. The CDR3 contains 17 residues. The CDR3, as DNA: TGTGCCAGCAGCCAGGGGACTAGCGGGGGGGCCTGGAATGAGCAGTTCTTC. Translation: CASSQGTSGGAWNEQFF.

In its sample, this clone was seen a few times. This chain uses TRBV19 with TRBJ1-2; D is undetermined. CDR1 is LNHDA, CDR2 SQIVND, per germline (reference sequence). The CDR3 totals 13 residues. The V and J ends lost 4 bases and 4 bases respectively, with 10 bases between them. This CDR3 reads CASSKDSLYGYTF. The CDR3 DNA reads TGTGCCAGTAGTAAGGACTCGCTCTATGGCTACACCTTC.

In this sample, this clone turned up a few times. The CDR3 bases are TGTGCCAGCAGCCAAGTCTTAGCGCAGACCCAGTACTTC. It specifies CASSQVLAQTQYF. This chain connects TRBV3-1 (or the pseudogene TRBV3-2) to TRBJ2-5, with D tentatively TRBD2 (5 bases). The length of the CDR3 is 13 residues. Germline V gene data show CDR1 as LGHDT and CDR2 as YNNKEL (reference sequence). Trimming took 1 base from V and 6 from J, leaving 9 bases between them.

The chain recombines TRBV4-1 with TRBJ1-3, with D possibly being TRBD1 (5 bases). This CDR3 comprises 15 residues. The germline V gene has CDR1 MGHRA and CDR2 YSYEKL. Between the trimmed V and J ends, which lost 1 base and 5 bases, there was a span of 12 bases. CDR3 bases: TGCGCCAGCAGCCAAGCAAGGGGAGGAAGAAACACCATATATTTT. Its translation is CASSQARGGRNTIYF.

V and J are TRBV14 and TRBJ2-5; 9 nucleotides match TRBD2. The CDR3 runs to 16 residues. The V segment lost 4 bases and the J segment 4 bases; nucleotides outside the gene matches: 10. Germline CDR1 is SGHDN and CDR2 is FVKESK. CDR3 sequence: CASSPERGATRETQYF. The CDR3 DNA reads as TGTGCCAGCAGCCCTGAGCGGGGGGCGACTCGAGAGACCCAGTACTTC.

This CDR3 reads CSVYRVSYNEQFF. The CDR3 region has the DNA TGCAGCGTTTACAGGGTCTCCTACAATGAGCAGTTCTTC. V and J are TRBV29-1 and TRBJ2-1; maybe TRBD1 (6 bases). CDR1 is SQVTM, CDR2 ANQGSEA, per germline. Trimming removed 5 bases at V and 0 bases at J, with 8 bases between. The CDR3 is 13 residues long.

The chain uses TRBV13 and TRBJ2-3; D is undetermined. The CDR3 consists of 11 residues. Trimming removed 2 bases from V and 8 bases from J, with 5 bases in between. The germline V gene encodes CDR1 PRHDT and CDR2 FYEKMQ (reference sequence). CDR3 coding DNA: TGTGCCAGCAGCTTAATCCTTACGCAGTATTTT. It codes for CASSLILTQYF. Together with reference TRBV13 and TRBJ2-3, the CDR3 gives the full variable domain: AAGVIQSPRHLIKEKRETATLKCYPIPRHDTVYWYQQGPGQDPQFLISFYEKMQSDKGSIPDRFSAQQFSDYHSELNMSSLELGDSALYFCASSLILTQYFGPGTRLTVL.